A selection of T cell receptor beta chains follows, all from one sample in a study of blood T cell repertoires in COVID-19. Produced via immunoSEQ multiplex PCR; TCRdb's table is partial and in-frame only. Here the sample spans 150,000 to 200,000 clones, roughly 83% being singletons. The sample comprised PBMCs or T cells enriched from blood (not recorded which). The receptors were gathered from a woman aged 45-65 years who had recovered from COVID-19. Both conserved end residues are part of each CDR3. The order of the fields is D gene, J gene, clone size, V gene, CDR3 DNA, CDR3 protein. The D gene is left open where the match is weak. Some rows mark clone size as missing; the rest say once, few, many or name a class of expanded clone.

D gene: .; J gene: TRBJ1-1; clone size: .; V gene: TRBV6-5; CDR3 DNA: TGTGCCAGCAGCCTCGGCACTGAAGCTTTCTTT; CDR3 protein: CASSLGTEAFF
D gene: .; J gene: TRBJ2-3; clone size: .; V gene: TRBV7-3; CDR3 DNA: TGTGCCAGCAGCCAACAGCGCACAGATACGCAGTATTTT; CDR3 protein: CASSQQRTDTQYF
D gene: TRBD1; J gene: TRBJ1-4; clone size: .; V gene: TRBV27; CDR3 DNA: TGTGCCAGCAGCTATAACAGGGGGGATGAAAAACTGTTTTTT; CDR3 protein: CASSYNRGDEKLFF
D gene: .; J gene: TRBJ1-2; clone size: .; V gene: TRBV5-1; CDR3 DNA: TGCGCCAGCAGCAATGGACAACGTTATGGCTACACCTTC; CDR3 protein: CASSNGQRYGYTF
D gene: .; J gene: TRBJ2-3; clone size: .; V gene: TRBV4-1; CDR3 DNA: TGCGCCAGCAGCCAAGCAGGGTCCAGCACAGATACGCAGTATTTT; CDR3 protein: CASSQAGSSTDTQYF
D gene: TRBD1; J gene: TRBJ2-3; clone size: .; V gene: TRBV7-9; CDR3 DNA: TGTGCCAGCAGGCCCCTAAGGGGGCAGACAGATACGCAGTATTTT; CDR3 protein: CASRPLRGQTDTQYF
D gene: .; J gene: TRBJ2-1; clone size: few; V gene: TRBV19; CDR3 DNA: TGTGCCAGTACCCCTTTAGGGAGCGACAATGAGCAGTTCTTC; CDR3 protein: CASTPLGSDNEQFF
D gene: .; J gene: TRBJ2-1; clone size: .; V gene: TRBV7-3; CDR3 DNA: TGTGCCAGCAGCACAGGTCCGAGTAATCAGAATGAGCAGTTCTTC; CDR3 protein: CASSTGPSNQNEQFF
D gene: TRBD1; J gene: TRBJ1-3; clone size: .; V gene: TRBV10-3; CDR3 DNA: TGTGCCATCACTGCGACAGGGAATGTTGACACCATATATTTT; CDR3 protein: CAITATGNVDTIYF
D gene: .; J gene: TRBJ1-3; clone size: .; V gene: TRBV6-1; CDR3 DNA: TGTGCCAGCAGTGAAGGTGGGGCAACCTCTGGAAACACCATATATTTT; CDR3 protein: CASSEGGATSGNTIYF
D gene: TRBD1; J gene: TRBJ1-2; clone size: .; V gene: TRBV5-1; CDR3 DNA: TGCGCCAGCAGCCCCCTCTCGACAGGGACTAACTATGGCTACACCTTC; CDR3 protein: CASSPLSTGTNYGYTF
D gene: .; J gene: TRBJ1-6; clone size: once; V gene: TRBV5-6; CDR3 DNA: TGTGCCAGCAGCTTGCCCTTTTCACCCCTCCACTTT; CDR3 protein: CASSLPFSPLHF
D gene: TRBD1; J gene: TRBJ1-6; clone size: .; V gene: TRBV28; CDR3 DNA: TGTGCCAGCAGTTCGACAGGGGGTCGCCACAAAACCCTCCACTTT; CDR3 protein: CASSSTGGRHKTLHF
D gene: .; J gene: TRBJ1-2; clone size: once; V gene: TRBV7-9; CDR3 DNA: TGTGCCAGCAGCGCCGAGGCGGGGAACTATGGCTACACCTTC; CDR3 protein: CASSAEAGNYGYTF